A selection of T cell receptor beta chains follows, all from one sample in a study of T cells expressing NK-cell markers. TCRdb re-called the 5' RACE reads; one entry per CDR3 protein, DNA not given. This sample carries roughly 280,000 distinct CDR3 sequences, with 0.39% going to the ten biggest clones. Sequenced material: blood T cells: a sorted CD56 or NKG2C T cell subset, CD4+ or CD8+ T cells, or bulk PBMC T cells (not recorded which). The receptors come from a man aged 18 to 30 in good health. CDR3s include the opening cysteine and the closing phenylalanine or tryptophan. The order of the fields is V gene, J gene, CDR3 protein.

>TRBV29-1|TRBJ2-1
CSVEDAGAHSYNEQFF
>TRBV29-1|TRBJ2-3
CSVDQRASGSTDTQYF
>TRBV12-3/TRBV12-4|TRBJ2-1
CASSPLDPGLAGGTDNEQFF
>TRBV6-2/TRBV6-3|TRBJ1-5
CASSYPLAFNQPQHF
>TRBV7-2|TRBJ2-1
CASSPELGKQFF
>TRBV15|TRBJ1-1
CATSLRTENTEAFF
>TRBV5-1|TRBJ2-1
CASSLDVGGLDNEQFF
>TRBV5-1|TRBJ2-3
CASSLEAGTGTDTQYF
>TRBV12-3/TRBV12-4|TRBJ2-1
CASRLAGDYEQFF
>TRBV15|TRBJ2-7
CATSRVGSYEQYF
>TRBV7-9|TRBJ2-1
CASSFEPRPGYNEQFF
>TRBV19|TRBJ1-5
CASSATGGGNQPQHF
>TRBV4-3|TRBJ2-7
CASSQVGNRVFHEQYF
>TRBV20-1|TRBJ2-1
CSASMVRRPHNEQFF
>TRBV19|TRBJ1-2
CASADIGGHYGYTF
>TRBV29-1|TRBJ2-2
CSVDLASDTGELFF
>TRBV29-1|TRBJ2-1
CSVSRGVEQFF
>TRBV28|TRBJ2-2
CASSHTQLVNTGELFF
>TRBV5-1|TRBJ1-2
CASSLVGDRNYGYTF
>TRBV12-3/TRBV12-4|TRBJ1-2
CASSLDRKNYGYTF
>TRBV12-3/TRBV12-4|TRBJ2-3
CASSWVSDTQYF
>TRBV11-1|TRBJ2-1
CASSLGSSVDEQFF
>TRBV7-3|TRBJ2-3
CASRGTLISDTQYF
>TRBV20-1|TRBJ1-2
CSAPRQGNYGYTF
>TRBV12-3/TRBV12-4|TRBJ2-3
CASSFLRAGSTQYF
>TRBV12-3/TRBV12-4|TRBJ1-1
CASSAPAGRDTEAFF
>TRBV20-1|TRBJ2-1
CSALGTRDFYEQFF
>TRBV27|TRBJ2-3
CASSTRVGTQYF
>TRBV30|TRBJ1-3
CAWSVGNTIYF
>TRBV20-1|TRBJ2-6
CSASDRGRISGANVLTF
>TRBV10-3|TRBJ2-5
CAISVWQGETQYF
>TRBV24-1|TRBJ2-3
CATSDTTGDMTDTQYF
>TRBV20-1|TRBJ2-1
CSARTGLAGRDEQFF
>TRBV20-1|TRBJ2-7
CSASEGGPLYEQYF
>TRBV7-2|TRBJ2-1
CASSRREPSYNEQFF
>TRBV29-1|TRBJ1-4
CSASGDNEKLFF
>TRBV24-1|TRBJ2-3
CATPRGTDTQYF
>TRBV7-7|TRBJ2-1
CASSPLSDSYNEQFF
>TRBV28|TRBJ1-2
CASRVIGESNYGYTF
>TRBV24-1|TRBJ2-5
CATSDSPGTSGQETQYF
>TRBV5-8|TRBJ2-5
CASSQGLAVETQYF
>TRBV20-1|TRBJ2-1
CSALTSGRANEQFF
>TRBV10-3|TRBJ2-5
CAISFSGGQETQYF
>TRBV6-5|TRBJ2-7
CASSYSWRGAAYSYEQYF
>TRBV4-2|TRBJ2-2
CASSQASGSSEELFF